This T cell receptor (beta chain) was recovered during a study of cytomegalovirus exposure and HLA in healthy donors. General study results and limits: The study designated fewer than 200 TCR beta chains cytomegalovirus-associated. A classifier reportedly called cytomegalovirus status with high sensitivity and specificity. According to a subsequent analysis, TCR clusters from the first cohort were inclined to appear together in the 120 validation repertoires.

J was trimmed by 0 bases and V by 10 bases; bases with no gene match: 7. Germline lookup yields CDR1 MNHEY and CDR2 SMNVEV (reference sequence). CDR3 size: 14 residues. TCRdb's copy holds only in-frame clones and misses some; the assay was immunoSEQ multiplex PCR. The repertoire holds more than 110,000 clones, with 85% to 95% as singletons. Details on this clone: Its antigen is unidentified.

The TCR sequence derives from a man younger than 35 in good health and CMV-seropositive. The chain couples TRBV27 to TRBJ2-3; 7 bases are a match to TRBD2. The specimen was PBMCs. This CDR3 reads CATRLAPSTDTQYF. In DNA form, the CDR3 reads TGTGCCACCCGACTAGCCCCCAGCACAGATACGCAGTATTTT.